The 26 T cell receptor beta chains below all came from one sample that was sequenced in a study of OX40 agonist ivuxolimab in advanced cancers. Clones were sequenced by immunoSEQ multiplex PCR, and TCRdb holds only the in-frame ones, with some missing. This sample has some 90,000 clones, with approximately 91% found just once. The sample here was CD4+ or CD8+ T cells sorted from blood, taken in a trial of the OX40 agonist ivuxolimab. The receptors were sampled from an adult with an advanced solid tumor such as melanoma, head and neck, liver or kidney cancer.

The chain is built from TRBV2 and TRBJ1-4; unclear D gene. The CDR3 is 23 residues long. Germline CDR1 reads SNHLY; CDR2 reads FYNNEI. Trimming took off 4 bases at V and 2 bases at J, with 35 bases between the two ends. Here the CDR3 reads CASSVPKTLQTPLSSGTNEKLFF. The CDR3 nucleotides read TGTGCCAGCAGTGTCCCAAAGACCCTCCAGACCCCCCTTAGCTCGGGGACTAATGAAAAACTGTTTTTT.

J is TRBJ2-3 and V is TRBV18; D unclear. The CDR3 has 13 amino acids. Germline CDR1 reads KGHSH; CDR2 reads LQKENI. Trimming left V 6 bases short and J 1 base short, with 8 bases between. The CDR3 DNA sequence: TGTGCCAGCTCCTACGGACGCACAGATACGCAGTATTTT. Translated: CASSYGRTDTQYF.

In its sample, this clone was seen a few times. The chain recombines TRBV19 with TRBJ2-3; D is perhaps TRBD1 (6 bases). The germline V gene has CDR1 LNHDA and CDR2 SQIVND (reference sequence). This CDR3 is built from 14 residues. V was cut by 10 bases and J by 5 bases, with 19 bases left in between. CDR3 DNA sequence: TGTGCCACCTCGATAGGGGACACCCGAGATACGCAGTATTTT. Protein: CATSIGDTRDTQYF.

This clone was picked up a small number of times. The chain employs TRBV30 and TRBJ2-7, with a possible D match to TRBD1 (5 bases). The germline V gene encodes CDR1 GTSNPN and CDR2 SVGIG (reference sequence). This CDR3 is built from 13 residues. V lost 5 bases to trimming and J lost 2 bases, with 13 bases between them. The CDR3 sequence is CAWGAGWPYEQYF. CDR3 bases: TGTGCCTGGGGTGCAGGGTGGCCCTACGAGCAGTACTTC. Full variable domain (remainder filled in from reference TRBV30 and TRBJ2-7): SQTIHQWPATLVQPVGSPLSLECTVEGTSNPNLYWYRQAAGRGLQLLFYSVGIGQISSEVPQNLSASRPQDRQFILSSKKLLLSDSGFYLCAWGAGWPYEQYFGPGTRLTVT.

The rearrangement joins TRBV19 to TRBJ2-1; TRBD1 aligns across 11 bases. The V segment lost 7 bases and the J segment 6 bases; nucleotides outside the gene matches: 11. Germline V gene lookup returns CDR1 LNHDA and CDR2 SQIVND (reference sequence). This CDR3 spans 16 amino acids. The DNA of the CDR3 is TGTGCCAGTACCCCGACGGCCGGGACAGGGGGCAATGAGCAGTTCTTC. Protein sequence: CASTPTAGTGGNEQFF. The complete variable domain, with remaining parts taken from reference TRBV19 and TRBJ2-1, reads DGGITQSPKYLFRKEGQNVTLSCEQNLNHDAMYWYRQDPGQGLRLIYYSQIVNDFQKGDIAEGYSVSREKKESFPLTVTSAQKNPTAFYLCASTPTAGTGGNEQFFGPGTRLTVL.

The chain joins TRBV5-6 to TRBJ1-5; D is undetermined. The CDR3 loop spans 12 amino acids. Germline V lookup: CDR1 SGHDT, CDR2 YYEEEE. The V gene lost 4 bases and the J gene lost 3 bases, with 5 bases spanning the gap. This chain's CDR3 is CASSRNNQPQHF. CDR3 coding DNA: TGTGCCAGCAGCCGGAACAATCAGCCCCAGCATTTT.

This chain joins TRBV19 and TRBJ2-5; 13 bases are shared with TRBD2. Trimming removed 4 bases from V and 2 bases from J; junction bases left unmatched: 10. Germline lookup yields CDR1 LNHDA and CDR2 SQIVND (reference sequence). CDR3 size: 18 residues. CDR3 sequence reads: CASSKRLAGGPKQETQYF. CDR3 in DNA: TGTGCCAGTAGTAAACGACTAGCGGGAGGCCCAAAACAAGAGACCCAGTACTTC.

The chain joins TRBV11-2 to TRBJ2-7, with 14 bases identical to TRBD2. Per the germline V gene, CDR1 is SGHAT and CDR2 is FQNNGV. V was clipped by 2 bases and J by 6 bases; unmatched bases: 9. The CDR3 spans 17 residues. The CDR3 region is CASSLMGLAGVRAEQYF. DNA of the CDR3: TGTGCCAGCAGCTTAATGGGACTAGCGGGAGTTAGGGCCGAGCAGTACTTC.

This sequence joins TRBV5-1 and TRBJ2-2; TRBD2 aligns across 13 bases. CDR1 SGHRS and CDR2 YFSETQ come from the germline V gene. The trim removed 1 base at V and 7 bases at J, leaving 4 bases unmatched. The CDR3 has 16 amino acids. In nucleotides, the CDR3 is TGCGCCAGCAGCTTGACTAGCGGGAGGGCCGTCGGGGAGCTGTTTTTT. Translating it yields CASSLTSGRAVGELFF.

This clone has a single count. The chain uses TRBV19 and TRBJ1-5; D gene uncertain. The CDR3 contains 15 residues. Germline assignment: CDR1 LNHDA and CDR2 SQIVND (reference sequence). Trimming left V 6 bases short and J 1 base short, with 13 bases between. Written as DNA, the CDR3 is TGTGCCAGTAGCTTGGATGGTCCGAGCAATCAGCCCCAGCATTTT. Amino acid sequence: CASSLDGPSNQPQHF.

J is TRBJ1-4 and V is TRBV11-2; 7 bases map to TRBD1. The germline V gene has CDR1 SGHAT and CDR2 FQNNGV. V lost 3 bases to trimming and J lost 1 base; unmatched junction nucleotides: 14. CDR3 length equals 19 residues. The CDR3 DNA reads TGTGCCAGCAGCTTCTTGCCTCGGGAAGGGGGCTTAACTAATGAAAAACTGTTTTTT. It encodes CASSFLPREGGLTNEKLFF.

This clone has only a few counts. CDR3 coding DNA: TGTGCCAGCAGCGTGGTACAGGGGGACTACAATGAGCAGTTCTTC. Amino acid sequence: CASSVVQGDYNEQFF. This rearrangement joins TRBV5-4 to TRBJ2-1; 8 bases align to TRBD1. Germline CDR1 is SGHNT and CDR2 is YYREEE (reference sequence). With 4 bases clipped from V and 3 bases from J, the junction kept 6 bases outside the gene matches. The CDR3 has 15 amino acids.

The genes are TRBV18 and TRBJ1-2; 12 bases match TRBD1. CDR1 is KGHSH, CDR2 LQKENI, per germline. The CDR3 loop spans 16 amino acids. J was trimmed by 7 bases and V by 5 bases; bases with no gene match: 11. Here the CDR3 DNA reads TGTGCCAGCTCATCGGGACAGGGGGCGCCCGGTGTTGGCTACACCTTC. It codes for CASSSGQGAPGVGYTF.

The chain employs TRBV7-2 and TRBJ1-5; no firm D call. The CDR3 length is 13 residues. V dropped 2 bases and J dropped 7 bases, with 9 bases sitting between them. Germline assignment: CDR1 SGHTA and CDR2 FQGNSA. In nucleotides, the CDR3 is TGTGCCAGCAGCTTAACTTTTGACCAGCCCCAGCATTTT. As protein: CASSLTFDQPQHF.

J is TRBJ1-3 and V is TRBV5-1, with D unresolved. Germline loops: CDR1 SGHRS, CDR2 YFSETQ. The CDR3 loop spans 14 amino acids. Trimming took 3 bases from V and 3 from J, leaving 10 bases between them. The CDR3 is CASSWVGGGNTIYF. The CDR3 nucleotides read TGCGCCAGCAGCTGGGTCGGAGGTGGAAACACCATATATTTT.

The chain carries TRBV5-1 and TRBJ2-1; TRBD1 aligns across 7 bases. The germline V gene encodes CDR1 SGHRS and CDR2 YFSETQ. There are 16 residues in the CDR3. With 0 bases clipped from V and 5 bases from J, the junction kept 8 bases outside the gene matches. CDR3 DNA sequence: TGCGCCAGCAGCTTGGCCCCACAGGGGATCAACAATGAGCAGTTCTTC. The encoded protein is CASSLAPQGINNEQFF. The complete variable domain, with remaining parts taken from reference TRBV5-1 and TRBJ2-1, reads KAGVTQTPRYLIKTRGQQVTLSCSPISGHRSVSWYQQTPGQGLQFLFEYFSETQRNKGNFPGRFSGRQFSNSRSEMNVSTLELGDSALYLCASSLAPQGINNEQFFGPGTRLTVL.

The V and J genes are TRBV7-2 and TRBJ2-6, with 13 bases aligning to TRBD2. The germline V gene encodes CDR1 SGHTA and CDR2 FQGNSA. CDR3 length: 18 residues. The trim removed 5 bases at V and 2 bases at J, leaving 6 bases unmatched. CDR3 DNA: TGTGCCAGCAGCCCCTCCGGGACTAGCGGGACTGGGGCCAACGTCCTGACTTTC. It specifies CASSPSGTSGTGANVLTF.

This chain links TRBV6-5 with TRBJ2-7; TRBD1 might be the D (5 bases). Germline V gene lookup returns CDR1 MNHEY and CDR2 SVGAGI. CDR3 size: 15 residues. Trimming left V 2 bases short and J 1 base short, with 12 bases between. The CDR3 is CASSYLPQGSYEQYF. Here the CDR3 DNA reads TGTGCCAGCAGTTACCTTCCCCAGGGTTCCTACGAGCAGTACTTC.

The chain links TRBV10-3 to TRBJ2-5; 12 bases map to TRBD2. Germline V lookup: CDR1 ENHRY, CDR2 SYGVKD. The CDR3 covers 17 residues. After removal of 4 bases from V and 4 bases from J, the junction contained 10 bases not matched to a gene. The CDR3 sequence is CAISGRLAGAGGETQYF. The CDR3 DNA reads TGTGCCATCAGTGGGAGACTAGCGGGAGCAGGAGGAGAGACCCAGTACTTC.

This chain joins TRBV23-1 and TRBJ2-3, with 8 positions matching TRBD1. TRBV23-1 is treated as an ORF (open reading frame) with a function not yet certain. V was clipped by 7 bases and J by 0 bases; unmatched bases: 9. The CDR3 is 16 amino acids. This chain's CDR3 is CASTRQGTTSTDTQYF. Written as DNA, the CDR3 is TGCGCCAGCACTAGACAGGGGACGACTAGCACAGATACGCAGTATTTT.

The chain carries TRBV5-5 and TRBJ2-6; 8 bases map to TRBD1. This CDR3 is 18 amino acids long. V trimming: 1 base; J trimming: 0 bases; junction bases outside the gene matches: 6. The germline CDR1 and CDR2 sequences are SGHKS and YYEKEE (reference sequence). The CDR3 DNA is TGTGCCAGCAGCTTGTTTGCCGGGACAGGCTCTGGGGCCAACGTCCTGACTTTC. Its translation: CASSLFAGTGSGANVLTF.

J is TRBJ2-6 and V is TRBV4-2; D gene ambiguous. The CDR3 runs to 19 residues. Germline values: CDR1 LGHNA, CDR2 YNFKEQ. V gave up 0 bases and J gave up 0 bases, with 15 bases separating them. The CDR3 protein is CASSQDSSGAFSGANVLTF. CDR3 in DNA: TGTGCCAGCAGCCAAGATTCTTCGGGCGCTTTCTCTGGGGCCAACGTCCTGACTTTC.

J is TRBJ2-1 and V is TRBV9; 7 bases line up with TRBD2. The trim removed 0 bases at V and 5 bases at J, leaving 5 bases unmatched. Germline lookup yields CDR1 SGDLS and CDR2 YYNGEE. CDR3 size: 15 residues. In DNA form, the CDR3 reads TGTGCCAGCAGCGTAGTTTCGGGAGGTCACAATGAGCAGTTCTTC. As protein: CASSVVSGGHNEQFF.

The sample holds a few counts of this clone. This chain connects TRBV2 to TRBJ1-1; D is ambiguous. The germline V and J ends were trimmed by 4 bases and 1 base, with 4 bases remaining between them. CDR1 is SNHLY, CDR2 FYNNEI, per germline. The CDR3 spans 12 residues. The CDR3 sequence is CASSVRNTEAFF. In nucleotides, the CDR3 is TGTGCCAGCAGTGTGCGGAACACTGAAGCTTTCTTT.

The chain carries TRBV12-2 and TRBJ2-1; no check of the table's D call, TRBD1, against the DNA was made. TRBV12-2 is listed as a pseudogene. The CDR3 loop spans 13 amino acids. As DNA, the CDR3 is TGTGCAACTCGCTTAAGTAACCGGGTAGGGGGAATCTTC. Translating gives CATRLSNRVGGIF.

This sequence joins TRBV27 and TRBJ2-1; possible D gene TRBD2, 7 bases. V shed 7 bases and J shed 7 bases, with 17 bases lying between them. The CDR3 has 14 amino acids. The germline CDR1 and CDR2 sequences are MNHEY and SMNVEV (reference sequence). This CDR3 reads CASKLQGGTNEQFF. CDR3 in DNA: TGTGCCAGCAAATTACAGGGAGGGACAAATGAGCAGTTCTTC.